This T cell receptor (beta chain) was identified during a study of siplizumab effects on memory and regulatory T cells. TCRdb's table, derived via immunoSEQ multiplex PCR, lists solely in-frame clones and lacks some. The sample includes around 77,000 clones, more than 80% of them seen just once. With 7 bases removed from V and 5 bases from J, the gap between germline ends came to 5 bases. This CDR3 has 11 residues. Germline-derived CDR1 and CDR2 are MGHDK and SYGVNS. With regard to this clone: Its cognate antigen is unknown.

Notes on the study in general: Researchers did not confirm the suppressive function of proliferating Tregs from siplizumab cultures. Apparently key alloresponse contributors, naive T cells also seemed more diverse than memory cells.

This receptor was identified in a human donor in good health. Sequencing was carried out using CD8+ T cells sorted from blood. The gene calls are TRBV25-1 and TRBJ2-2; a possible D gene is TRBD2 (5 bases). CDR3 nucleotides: TGTGCCAGCACGGGGACCGGGGAGCTGTTTTTT. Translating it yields CASTGTGELFF.